The 7 T cell receptor beta chains in this list originate from one sample, sequenced in a study of blood T cell repertoires in COVID-19. Measured with immunoSEQ multiplex PCR; TCRdb has only the in-frame clones, and not every one. Of approximately 140,000 clones in the sample, about four fifths are singletons; the top ten hold around 1.6%. Sequenced sample: peripheral blood. The receptors stem from a human donor in a cohort sampled during active COVID-19.

This clone was observed a few times. The chain employs TRBV4-3 and TRBJ1-1; TRBD1 aligns across 9 bases. J lost 2 bases, V lost 4 bases, and 2 bases had no gene match. In germline, CDR1 is LGHNA, CDR2 YSLEER. There are 14 residues in the CDR3. Written as DNA, the CDR3 is TGCGCCAGCAGCCGGGGACAGGGCAACACTGAAGCTTTCTTT. Translating gives CASSRGQGNTEAFF.

A word on this clone: This CDR3 is also generated by other DNA sequences in the sample. The chain couples TRBV29-1 to TRBJ2-1; the D gene is possibly TRBD2 (6 bases). V was pared by 4 bases and J by 0 bases, with 10 bases between. Germline V gene sequence: CDR1 SQVTM, CDR2 ANQGSEA. The length of the CDR3 is 14 residues. The CDR3 DNA is TGCAGCGTTGTCAGCGGGCGCTCCTACAATGAGCAGTTCTTC. Translated, it gives CSVVSGRSYNEQFF.

This chain uses TRBV7-3 with TRBJ2-4, with TRBD2 identical over 9 bases. V dropped 5 bases and J dropped 6; count of bases not matched to a gene: 8. The CDR3 is 15 residues long. Germline V gene sequence: CDR1 SGHTA, CDR2 FQGTGA. In DNA, the CDR3 is TGTGCCAGCAGCCCGCTAGCGGGATCGGGAAACATTCAGTACTTC. This encodes CASSPLAGSGNIQYF.

CDR3 protein: CASSFGLAVYTDTQYF. Here the CDR3 DNA reads TGTGCCAGCAGTTTTGGTCTAGCGGTATACACAGATACGCAGTATTTT. The chain has TRBV27 and TRBJ2-3; 7 positions match TRBD2. CDR1 MNHEY and CDR2 SMNVEV come from the germline V gene (reference sequence). The CDR3 has 16 residues. Trimming cost V 3 bases and J 2 bases; bases outside gene matches: 8.

This sequence joins TRBV7-3 and TRBJ2-1, with a possible D match to TRBD2 (5 bases). V lost 0 bases and J lost 6, with 9 bases in between. Germline CDR1 and CDR2: SGHTA and FQGTGA. The CDR3 extends over 14 amino acids. CDR3 in amino acids: CASSLTPDFNEQFF. In nucleotides, the CDR3 is TGTGCCAGCAGCTTAACTCCGGACTTCAATGAGCAGTTCTTC.

The gene calls are TRBV27 and TRBJ2-1; TRBD1 aligns across 9 bases. Trimming cost V 1 base and J 10 bases; bases outside gene matches: 8. Germline CDR1 and CDR2: MNHEY and SMNVEV (reference sequence). The CDR3 loop spans 15 amino acids. The CDR3, as DNA: TGTGCCAGCAGTTTATTTCGGACAGGGGTATTGGAGCAGTTCTTC. This encodes CASSLFRTGVLEQFF.

The V call is TRBV4-2, the J call TRBJ2-4; the D gene is possibly TRBD1 (6 bases). The V gene's germline CDR1 is LGHNA and CDR2 YNFKEQ. This CDR3 comprises 15 residues. The V end was cut by 0 bases, the J end by 3 bases, with 9 bases between. The DNA for the CDR3 is TGTGCCAGCAGCCAAGACGCAGGGGACAAAAACATTCAGTACTTC. This sequence encodes CASSQDAGDKNIQYF.